Reported below is one T cell receptor (beta chain). This CDR3 region has 14 residues. V was trimmed by 2 bases and J by 0 bases, leaving 8 bases between them. Germline lookup yields CDR1 KGHSH and CDR2 LQKENI. The data were taken from a study of blood T cell repertoires in COVID-19. Measured with immunoSEQ multiplex PCR; TCRdb has only the in-frame clones, and not every one. The sample consists of about 300,000 clones, about 85% of them appearing once. V usage is TRBV18 and J usage is TRBJ2-7; D not resolved. Sequencing was performed on peripheral blood. This receptor was obtained from a man between 18 and 35 years old with active or convalescent COVID-19. Written as DNA, the CDR3 is TGTGCCAGCTCACCAGCGCCGAGCTCCTACGAGCAGTACTTC. The encoded protein is CASSPAPSSYEQYF.